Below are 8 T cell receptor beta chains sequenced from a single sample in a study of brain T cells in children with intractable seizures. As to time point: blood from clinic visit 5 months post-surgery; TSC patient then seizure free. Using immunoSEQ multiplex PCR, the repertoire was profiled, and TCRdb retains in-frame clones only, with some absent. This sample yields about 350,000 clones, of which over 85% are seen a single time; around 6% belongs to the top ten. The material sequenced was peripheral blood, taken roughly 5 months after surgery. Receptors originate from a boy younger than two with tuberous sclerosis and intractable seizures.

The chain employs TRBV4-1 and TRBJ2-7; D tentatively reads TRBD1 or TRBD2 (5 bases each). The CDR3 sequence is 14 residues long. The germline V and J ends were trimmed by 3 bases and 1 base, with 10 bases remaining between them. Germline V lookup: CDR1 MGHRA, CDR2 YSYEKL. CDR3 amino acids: CASSHGALSYEQYF. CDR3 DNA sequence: TGCGCCAGCAGCCACGGGGCCCTTTCCTACGAGCAGTACTTC.

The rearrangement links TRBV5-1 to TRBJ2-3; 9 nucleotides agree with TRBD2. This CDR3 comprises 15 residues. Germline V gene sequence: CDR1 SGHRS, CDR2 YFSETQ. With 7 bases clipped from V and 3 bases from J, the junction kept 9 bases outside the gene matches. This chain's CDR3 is CASYISGRGTDTQYF. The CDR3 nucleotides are TGCGCCAGCTACATTAGCGGGAGAGGGACAGATACGCAGTATTTT.

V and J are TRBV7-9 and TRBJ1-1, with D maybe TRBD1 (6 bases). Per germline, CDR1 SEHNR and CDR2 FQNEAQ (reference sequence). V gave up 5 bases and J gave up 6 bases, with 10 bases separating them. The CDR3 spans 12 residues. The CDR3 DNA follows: TGTGCCAGCAGCCCCACAGGGTCTGAAGCTTTCTTT. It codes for CASSPTGSEAFF.

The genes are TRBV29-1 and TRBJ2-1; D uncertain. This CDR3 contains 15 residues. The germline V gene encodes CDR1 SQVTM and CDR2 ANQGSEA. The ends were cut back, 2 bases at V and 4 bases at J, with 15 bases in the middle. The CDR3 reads CSVERAVRTYNEQFF. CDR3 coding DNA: TGCAGCGTTGAAAGGGCGGTAAGAACGTACAATGAGCAGTTCTTC.

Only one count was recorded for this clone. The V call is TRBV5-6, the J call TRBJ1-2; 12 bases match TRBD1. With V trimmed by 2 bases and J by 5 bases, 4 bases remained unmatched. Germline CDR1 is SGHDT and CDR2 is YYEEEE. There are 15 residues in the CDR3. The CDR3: CASSFGTGGRYGYTF. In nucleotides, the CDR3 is TGTGCCAGCAGCTTCGGGACAGGGGGCCGGTATGGCTACACCTTC.

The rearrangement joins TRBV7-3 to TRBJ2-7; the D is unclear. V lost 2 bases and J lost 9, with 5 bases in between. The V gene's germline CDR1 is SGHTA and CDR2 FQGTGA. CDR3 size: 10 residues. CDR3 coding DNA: TGTGCCAGCAGCTTAGAATGGCAGTACTTC. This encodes CASSLEWQYF.

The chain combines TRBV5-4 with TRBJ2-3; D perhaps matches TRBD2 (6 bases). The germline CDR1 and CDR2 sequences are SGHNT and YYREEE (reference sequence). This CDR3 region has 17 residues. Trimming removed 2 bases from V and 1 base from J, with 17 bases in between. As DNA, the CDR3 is TGTGCCAGCAGCTTTGGGACTGGAGTAACCGGCACAGATACGCAGTATTTT. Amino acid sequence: CASSFGTGVTGTDTQYF.

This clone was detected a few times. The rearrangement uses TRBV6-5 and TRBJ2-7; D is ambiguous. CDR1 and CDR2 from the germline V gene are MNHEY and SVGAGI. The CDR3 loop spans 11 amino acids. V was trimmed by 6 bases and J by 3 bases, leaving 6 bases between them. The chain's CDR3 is CASRGFYEQYF. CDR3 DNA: TGTGCCAGCAGAGGGTTCTACGAGCAGTACTTC.